This T cell receptor (beta chain) was found in a study of CD8+ T cells in alopecia areata. Following RNA extraction, reverse transcription yielded cDNA that acted as the sequencing template. Some clones are missing from TCRdb's copy, which holds only in-frame ones; the method was immunoSEQ multiplex PCR. There are hundreds of thousands of clones in the sample; roughly two thirds occur only once, and 1% to 1.5% lies in the top ten. This CDR3 is 15 amino acids long. CDR1 and CDR2 from the germline V gene are SQVTM and ANQGSEA. Trimming left V 7 bases short and J 5 bases short, with 22 bases between. This rearrangement joins TRBV29-1 to TRBJ2-3; tentative D call: TRBD1 (6 bases). Here the sequenced sample was CD4+ T cells sorted from blood, taken at week 0. This sequence originates from a human donor with alopecia areata. The CDR3 here is CSAAKGENYGDTQYF. Written as DNA, the CDR3 is TGCAGCGCCGCCAAGGGGGAAAATTATGGAGATACGCAGTATTTT.